The 5 T cell receptor beta chains below all came from one sample that was sequenced in a study of regulatory T cells in long-lasting Graves disease (dated by TCRdb to about 2021). The label giving this sample's time point can be read as: newly diagnosed GD, antithyroid drugs for less than 3 months. For both TCR sequencing and RNA sequencing, RNA was extracted from PBMCs in TRIzol. The receptor library was made with multiplex PCR. The data were produced on an Illumina HiSeq 4000. TCR beta libraries were built with iRepertoire HTBI primers and Arm-PCR amplification of CDR3 regions. The public reads were run again by TCRdb, first through fastp at Q25 and then through MiXCR, and only productive beta chains were kept. Each entry merges the rows of one CDR3 protein and shows their most common DNA and genes. Here the sample has about 540,000 distinct CDR3 sequences; less than 15% occur a single time. 10% of the sample is held by the ten biggest clonotypes.

This sample also belongs to another study, concerning T cells in Graves' hyperthyroidism and ophthalmopathy.

Sequencing was performed on peripheral blood mononuclear cells (PBMCs), taken at new diagnosis, from a patient treated with antithyroid drugs. The receptors were sampled from a man younger than 40 with Graves disease. Donor details come from another sample of the same person, matched by shared clones.

The table lists this clonotype with many counts. V and J are TRBV12-3 or TRBV12-4 and TRBJ1-1; D gene uncertain. CDR3 length: 12 amino acids. V was shortened by 8 bases and J by 1 base, with 8 bases between the two germline ends. CDR3 in amino acids: CASGRGNTEAFF. CDR3 nucleotides: TGTGCCAGCGGTCGGGGGAACACTGAAGCTTTCTTT.

This clonotype was counted ten times or more. The CDR3 region is CASSSGWRNYNEQFF. The CDR3 DNA reads TGTGCCAGCAGTTCCGGGTGGCGAAACTACAATGAGCAGTTCTTC. This chain joins TRBV12-3 or TRBV12-4 and TRBJ2-1; D remains ambiguous. Trimming removed 4 bases from V and 3 bases from J, with 13 bases in between. CDR3 length equals 15 residues.

This clonotype was counted at least ten times. The J gene is TRBJ2-1, the V gene TRBV24-1, with 12 bases lining up with TRBD2. CDR3 size: 17 residues. Germline loops: CDR1 KGHDR, CDR2 SFDVKD. Losses at the gene ends were 3 bases for V and 4 bases for J; bases not matched to a gene: 6. The CDR3 nucleotides read TGTGCCACCAGTGATCCCGGACTAGCGGGAAAGTACAATGAGCAGTTCTTC. Amino acids: CATSDPGLAGKYNEQFF.

The chain joins TRBV4-1 to TRBJ1-5; TRBD1 is a possible D gene (5 bases). CDR3 length: 15 amino acids. Per germline, CDR1 MGHRA and CDR2 YSYEKL. The V gene lost 0 bases and the J gene lost 7 bases, with 13 bases spanning the gap. The CDR3 nucleotides are TGCGCCAGCAGCCAAGATCGAGCAGGGTGGCAGCCCCAGCATTTT. Amino acids: CASSQDRAGWQPQHF.

The sample holds many counts of this clonotype. The chain has TRBV9 and TRBJ1-6, with D uncertain. The germline V gene encodes CDR1 SGDLS and CDR2 YYNGEE. The CDR3 spans 14 residues. V lost 3 bases, J lost 10 bases, and 14 bases lay in between. The DNA of the CDR3 is TGTGCCAGCAGCGCCCAGCAAGCGGGGTCACCCCTCCACTTT. Residues: CASSAQQAGSPLHF.